The 16 T cell receptor beta chains in this list originate from one sample, sequenced in a study of CD8 T cells in ankylosing spondylitis. Study-level results: Among TCR beta sequences, a motif of 7 to 9 highly homologous variants appeared characteristic of ankylosing spondylitis blood.

For these TCRs, the target antigens are not known. TCRdb analysed the 5' RACE reads with MiXCR anew, one entry per CDR3 protein. The repertoire holds about 220,000 distinct CDR3 sequences, with about 7% as singletons. The specimen sequenced was blood, either unsorted or a sorted T cell fraction (not recorded which). These receptor sequences come from a male donor with ankylosing spondylitis.

In this sample, this clonotype turned up many times. This chain connects TRBV28 to TRBJ2-7; a possible D gene is TRBD1 (6 bases). CDR1 and CDR2 (germline): MDHEN, SYDVKM. This CDR3 has 16 residues. V lost 4 bases and J 3 bases, leaving 19 bases between the germline ends. In DNA form, the CDR3 reads TGTGCCAGCAGTTCCTCTAATCCGGGACAATTCTACGAGCAGTACTTC. Translation: CASSSSNPGQFYEQYF.

The chain is built from TRBV4-3 and TRBJ2-1; D is unresolved. The length of the CDR3 is 15 residues. Between the trimmed V and J ends, which lost 0 bases and 9 bases, there was a span of 15 bases. In germline, CDR1 is LGHNA, CDR2 YSLEER. CDR3 coding DNA: TGCGCCAGCAGCCAAGATGTTTTTCAGGTGGTTGAGCAGTTCTTC. Amino acid sequence: CASSQDVFQVVEQFF.

This chain uses TRBV29-1 with TRBJ1-2, with a possible D match to TRBD1 (5 bases). The CDR3 has 13 amino acids. V lost 3 bases to trimming and J lost 0 bases, with 8 bases between them. Germline assignment: CDR1 SQVTM and CDR2 ANQGSEA. Here the CDR3 DNA reads TGCAGCGTTGACAGGGTTTCTAACTATGGCTACACCTTC. This encodes CSVDRVSNYGYTF.

This clonotype was seen many times. The rearrangement links TRBV27 to TRBJ2-7; D is perhaps TRBD1 (6 bases). CDR3 length: 14 residues. Trimming stripped 4 bases from V and 3 bases from J, with 13 bases between. Germline CDR1 reads MNHEY; CDR2 reads SMNVEV (reference sequence). The CDR3 DNA follows: TGTGCCAGCAGTTCCGGCAGGGGTCTCTACGAGCAGTACTTC. Translation gives CASSSGRGLYEQYF.

At least ten counts were recorded for this clonotype. This chain links TRBV7-8 with TRBJ2-2; D remains unclear. CDR1 is SGHVS, CDR2 FQNEAQ, per germline. The V end was cut by 6 bases, the J end by 13 bases, with 12 bases between. This CDR3 has 11 amino acids. For the CDR3, the DNA is TGTGCCAGCAGGGGCCTAAGTAGGCTGTTTTTT. Its translation is CASRGLSRLFF. Using reference TRBV7-8 and TRBJ2-2 for the parts outside the CDR3, the full variable domain is GAGVSQSPRYKVAKRGQDVALRCDPISGHVSLFWYQQALGQGPEFLTYFQNEAQLDKSGLPSDRFFAERPEGSVSTLKIQRTQQEDSAVYLCASRGLSRLFFGEGSRLTVL.

CDR3 sequence (DNA): TGTGCCAGCATCCTAGGTCTGGGCCTAGCGGACAATGAGCAGTTCTTC. The encoded protein is CASILGLGLADNEQFF. The rearrangement uses TRBV7-2 and TRBJ2-1; 7 bases fit TRBD2. The CDR3 has 16 residues. The germline gives CDR1 SGHTA, CDR2 FQGNSA. Trimming at V came to 7 bases and at J to 5 bases, leaving 14 bases not matched to a gene. The full variable domain, rest sourced from reference TRBV7-2 and TRBJ2-1, is GAGVSQSPSNKVTEKGKDVELRCDPISGHTALYWYRQSLGQGLEFLIYFQGNSAPDKSGLPSDRFSAERTGGSVSTLTIQRTQQEDSAVYLCASILGLGLADNEQFFGPGTRLTVL.

This clonotype has ten or more counts. The chain joins TRBV7-2 to TRBJ2-7; TRBD2 aligns across 9 bases. This CDR3 spans 16 amino acids. The germline gives CDR1 SGHTA, CDR2 FQGNSA. The V segment lost 4 bases and the J segment 3 bases; nucleotides outside the gene matches: 10. The DNA of the CDR3 is TGTGCCAGCAGCTGGGGACTAGCTTTGGGACTCTACGAGCAGTACTTC. Protein product: CASSWGLALGLYEQYF.

This clonotype has a count of ten or more. The chain employs TRBV27 and TRBJ1-5, with TRBD1 matching 7 bases. With 2 bases clipped from V and 6 bases from J, the junction kept 4 bases outside the gene matches. Germline CDR1 reads MNHEY; CDR2 reads SMNVEV (reference sequence). The CDR3 contains 14 residues. CDR3 coding DNA: TGTGCCAGCAGTTTAGACAGGGCCGCTCAGCCCCAGCATTTT. Residues: CASSLDRAAQPQHF.

V gene TRBV4-3 combines with J gene TRBJ1-3; D perhaps matches TRBD1 (6 bases). From germline, CDR1 is LGHNA and CDR2 YSLEER. V gave up 0 bases and J gave up 4 bases, with 16 bases separating them. The CDR3 is 17 amino acids. The CDR3 coding sequence is TGCGCCAGCAGCCAAGAGTCGGCCAGGGGAGAAGGAAACACCATATATTTT. It specifies CASSQESARGEGNTIYF.

This clonotype was seen many times. This sequence joins TRBV7-8 and TRBJ2-3, with TRBD2 matching over 14 bases. The CDR3 extends over 16 amino acids. The V segment lost 5 bases and the J segment 3 bases; nucleotides outside the gene matches: 4. Germline V CDR1 and CDR2: SGHVS, FQNEAQ. CDR3 DNA: TGTGCCAGCAGCAAAGGGACTAGCGGGAGTACAGATACGCAGTATTTT. Its translation is CASSKGTSGSTDTQYF.

This clonotype was seen many times. The chain carries TRBV4-1 and TRBJ1-1; D is ambiguous. The CDR3 extends over 15 amino acids. V lost 0 bases, J lost 11 bases, and 19 bases lay in between. The germline V gene has CDR1 MGHRA and CDR2 YSYEKL. CDR3 DNA: TGCGCCAGCAGCCAAGATCCATCTCATCCAGTGGAGGCTTTCTTT. This gives the protein CASSQDPSHPVEAFF.

There are a few counts of this clonotype. V and J are TRBV20-1 and TRBJ1-1; D gene ambiguous. The V gene's germline CDR1 is DFQATT and CDR2 SNEGSKA (reference sequence). The CDR3 has 13 residues. The ends were cut back, 6 bases at V and 3 bases at J, with 14 bases in the middle. The CDR3 reads CSAQIYPYTEAFF. CDR3 DNA sequence: TGCAGTGCCCAAATCTACCCCTACACTGAAGCTTTCTTT.

This clonotype was seen at least ten times. The V call is TRBV4-1, the J call TRBJ2-1; no clear D. Germline-derived CDR1 and CDR2 are MGHRA and YSYEKL. The CDR3 runs to 12 residues. With 3 bases removed from V and 7 bases from J, the gap between germline ends came to 7 bases. CDR3 in amino acids: CASSHVGNEQFF. The CDR3 coding sequence is TGCGCCAGCAGCCACGTAGGGAATGAGCAGTTCTTC.

V usage is TRBV7-6 and J usage is TRBJ2-2, with TRBD1 matching 7 bases. The V gene end was trimmed by 3 bases and the J gene end by 7 bases; junction bases not matched to a gene: 20. This CDR3 is built from 19 residues. CDR1 and CDR2 from the germline V gene are SGHVS and FNYEAQ. The CDR3 DNA reads as TGTGCCAGCAGCTTTTACGGATCCAACAGGGGCTCGAATGTCGGGGAGCTGTTTTTT. Its protein product is CASSFYGSNRGSNVGELFF.

The V and J genes are TRBV5-4 and TRBJ2-7, with TRBD2 matching over 11 bases. After removal of 3 bases from V and 4 bases from J, the junction contained 6 bases not matched to a gene. Germline V gene sequence: CDR1 SGHNT, CDR2 YYREEE (reference sequence). The CDR3 length is 15 residues. CDR3 residues: CASSSPTSGRYEQYF. In DNA, the CDR3 is TGTGCCAGCAGCTCCCCTACTAGCGGGAGATACGAGCAGTACTTC.

This clonotype has a count of ten or more. The chain carries TRBV15 and TRBJ1-1, with 9 bases matching TRBD1. The ends lost 5 bases at V and 5 bases at J; junction bases unmatched: 9. This CDR3 has 15 amino acids. CDR1 LNHNV and CDR2 YYDKDF come from the germline V gene (reference sequence). The CDR3 sequence: CATSARTGAGTEAFF. DNA of the CDR3: TGTGCCACCAGCGCCCGGACAGGGGCAGGGACTGAAGCTTTCTTT.